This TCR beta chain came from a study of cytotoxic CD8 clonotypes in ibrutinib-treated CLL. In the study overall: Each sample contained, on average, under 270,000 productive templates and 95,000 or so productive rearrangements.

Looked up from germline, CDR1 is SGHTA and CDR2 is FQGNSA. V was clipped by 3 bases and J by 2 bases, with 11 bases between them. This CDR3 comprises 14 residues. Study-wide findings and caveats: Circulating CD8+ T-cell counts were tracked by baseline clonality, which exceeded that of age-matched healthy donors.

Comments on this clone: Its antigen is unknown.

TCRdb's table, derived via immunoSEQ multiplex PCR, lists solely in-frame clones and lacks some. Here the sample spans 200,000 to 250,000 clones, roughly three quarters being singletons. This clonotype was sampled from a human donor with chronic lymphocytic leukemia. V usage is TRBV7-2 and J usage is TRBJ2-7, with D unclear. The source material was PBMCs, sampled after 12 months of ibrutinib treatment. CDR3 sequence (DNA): TGTGCCAGCAGCTTCGGTCGCTCGACCTACGAGCAGTACTTC. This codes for CASSFGRSTYEQYF.